Described below is a single T cell receptor (beta chain) sequence and its context. Primers used in a second PCR of roughly 6 to 11 cycles were a sample-barcoded 5' primer and a J-beta primer mix. TCRdb re-derived calls from the 5' RACE reads in MiXCR, one entry per CDR3 protein. Of roughly 1 million distinct CDR3 sequences listed, less than 25% were seen once; the top ten hold around 0.7%. The entry originates in a study of blood T cells in healthy people across ages. This same sample was also part of a study on T cells of mothers and their children.

Sequencing was carried out using blood. The TCR originated in a girl aged 2-10 years in good health.

CDR3 sequence: CASSLRFGTQYF. The DNA of the CDR3 is TGTGCCAGCAGTCTACGTTTTGGTACGCAGTATTTT. V gene TRBV6-2 or TRBV6-3 combines with J gene TRBJ2-3; no definite D call. The germline V gene encodes CDR1 MNHEY and CDR2 SVGEGT. The CDR3 sequence is 12 residues long. V was trimmed by 5 bases and J by 8 bases, leaving 11 bases between them.